Listed below are T cell receptor beta chains from one sample, sequenced in a study of blood T cell repertoires in COVID-19. The data were produced by immunoSEQ multiplex PCR, yet TCRdb's version contains in-frame clones alone and is incomplete. The repertoire holds about 290,000 clones, with around four fifths as singletons. Sequencing was carried out using peripheral blood. All receptors come from a woman aged 45-65 years with active or convalescent COVID-19. The CDR3 runs from the conserved cysteine through the conserved F or W. The order of the fields is V gene, J gene, CDR3 length, clone size, D gene, CDR3 protein, CDR3 DNA. The D gene is left open where the match is weak. The size of a clone is reported for some rows only, either as once, few or many, or as a class for expanded clones.

TRBV19	TRBJ2-3	17	-	-	CASSIGGGAPVTDTQYF	TGTGCCAGTAGTATAGGGGGCGGAGCCCCGGTCACAGATACGCAGTATTTT
TRBV6-6	TRBJ2-1	16	-	TRBD2	CASTSGRAVAYNEQFF	TGTGCCAGCACTAGCGGGAGGGCCGTCGCCTACAATGAGCAGTTCTTC
TRBV6-4	TRBJ2-6	18	-	-	CASSDTSAGAAGANVLTF	TGTGCCAGCAGTGACACCTCCGCAGGGGCAGCTGGGGCCAACGTCCTGACTTTC
TRBV11-2	TRBJ1-2	13	-	-	CASSLSGAGGYTF	TGTGCCAGCAGCTTGAGCGGGGCGGGAGGCTACACCTTC
TRBV12-5	TRBJ2-1	16	once	-	CASGLGQPHNYNEQFF	TGTGCTAGTGGTTTGGGACAGCCCCATAACTACAATGAGCAGTTCTTC
TRBV2	TRBJ2-2	13	-	-	CASSLPGTGELFF	TGTGCCAGCAGTCTCCCAGGGACCGGGGAGCTGTTTTTT
TRBV19	TRBJ2-1	14	-	TRBD2	CASSQAGVRNEQFF	TGTGCCAGTAGTCAGGCGGGAGTTCGGAATGAGCAGTTCTTC
TRBV7-8	TRBJ1-2	16	many	-	CASSPRGRGESGGYTF	TGTGCCAGCAGCCCGCGGGGGCGGGGGGAGTCGGGCGGCTACACCTTC
TRBV4-1	TRBJ1-5	14	-	-	CASSQDQGTQPQHF	TGCGCCAGCAGCCAAGACCAGGGGACTCAGCCCCAGCATTTT
TRBV19	TRBJ2-7	11	-	-	CASSQGGKQYF	TGTGCCAGTAGTCAGGGGGGCAAGCAGTACTTC
TRBV3-1/TRBV3-2	TRBJ2-5	13	few	-	CASSPPPRETQYF	TGTGCCAGCAGCCCACCTCCGAGGGAGACCCAGTACTTC
TRBV6-4	TRBJ1-2	13	-	-	CASSRQANYGYTF	TGTGCCAGCAGTCGGCAGGCTAACTATGGCTACACCTTC
TRBV21-1	TRBJ2-7	14	-	-	CASSSGTGDYEQYF	TGTGCCAGCAGCAGCGGGACAGGGGACTACGAGCAGTACTTC
TRBV7-3	TRBJ1-1	18	-	TRBD1	CASSLQPGTGGALSEAFF	TGTGCCAGCAGCTTACAGCCCGGGACAGGGGGCGCATTGTCTGAAGCTTTCTTT
TRBV18	TRBJ1-1	15	once	-	CASGAKGMGNTEAFF	TGTGCCAGCGGGGCCAAAGGGATGGGGAACACTGAAGCTTTCTTT
TRBV5-1	TRBJ2-2	16	-	TRBD2	CASSLPLGRASGELFF	TGCGCCAGCAGCCTCCCTTTGGGGAGGGCCTCCGGGGAGCTGTTTTTT
TRBV7-9	TRBJ1-6	15	-	-	CASRGTPGVDSPLHF	TGTGCCAGCAGGGGGACCCCAGGGGTTGATTCACCCCTCCACTTT